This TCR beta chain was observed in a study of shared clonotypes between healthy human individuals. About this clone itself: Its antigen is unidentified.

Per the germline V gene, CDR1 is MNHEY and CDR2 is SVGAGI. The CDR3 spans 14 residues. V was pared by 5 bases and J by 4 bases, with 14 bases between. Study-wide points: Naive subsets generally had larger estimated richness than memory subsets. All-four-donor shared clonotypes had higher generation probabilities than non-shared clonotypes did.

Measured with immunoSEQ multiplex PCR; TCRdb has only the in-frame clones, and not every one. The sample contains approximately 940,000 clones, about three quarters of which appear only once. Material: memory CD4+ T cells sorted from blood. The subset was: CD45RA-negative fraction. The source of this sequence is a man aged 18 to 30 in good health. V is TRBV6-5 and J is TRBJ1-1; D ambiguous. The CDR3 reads CASSDPQQATEAFF. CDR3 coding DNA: TGTGCCAGCAGTGACCCGCAGCAGGCCACTGAAGCTTTCTTT.